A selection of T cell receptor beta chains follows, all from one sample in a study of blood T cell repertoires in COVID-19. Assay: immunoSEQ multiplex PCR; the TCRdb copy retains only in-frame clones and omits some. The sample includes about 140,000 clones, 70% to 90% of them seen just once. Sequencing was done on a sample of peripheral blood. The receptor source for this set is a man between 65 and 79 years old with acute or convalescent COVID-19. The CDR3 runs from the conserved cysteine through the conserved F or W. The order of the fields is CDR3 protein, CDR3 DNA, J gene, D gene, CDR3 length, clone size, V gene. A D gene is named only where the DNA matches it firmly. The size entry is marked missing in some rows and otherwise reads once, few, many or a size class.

CDR3 protein: CASSVVSRAGVNEQYF
CDR3 DNA: TGTGCCAGCAGCGTAGTAAGCCGGGCGGGAGTTAACGAGCAGTACTTC
J gene: TRBJ2-7
D gene: TRBD2
CDR3 length: 16
clone size: .
V gene: TRBV9

CDR3 protein: CASSTYNRGEQFF
CDR3 DNA: TGTGCCAGCAGCACCTATAACAGGGGAGAGCAGTTCTTC
J gene: TRBJ2-1
D gene: TRBD1
CDR3 length: 13
clone size: .
V gene: TRBV7-3

CDR3 protein: CASRRYRAGSPLHF
CDR3 DNA: TGTGCCAGCAGACGGTACAGGGCCGGTTCACCCCTCCACTTT
J gene: TRBJ1-6
D gene: .
CDR3 length: 14
clone size: .
V gene: TRBV2

CDR3 protein: CASSLFRDTEAFF
CDR3 DNA: TGTGCCAGCAGCCTCTTCAGGGACACTGAAGCTTTCTTT
J gene: TRBJ1-1
D gene: .
CDR3 length: 13
clone size: once
V gene: TRBV11-3

CDR3 protein: CASSFSGGSDTQYF
CDR3 DNA: TGTGCCAGCAGCTTTTCGGGGGGCTCAGATACGCAGTATTTT
J gene: TRBJ2-3
D gene: .
CDR3 length: 14
clone size: .
V gene: TRBV7-2

CDR3 protein: CASSLSGTGGNEQYF
CDR3 DNA: TGTGCCAGCAGTCTGTCCGGGACAGGGGGGAACGAGCAGTACTTC
J gene: TRBJ2-7
D gene: TRBD1
CDR3 length: 15
clone size: .
V gene: TRBV6-5

CDR3 protein: CASSMGTGAEQPQHF
CDR3 DNA: TGTGCCAGCAGCATGGGAACAGGGGCTGAGCAGCCCCAGCATTTT
J gene: TRBJ1-5
D gene: TRBD1
CDR3 length: 15
clone size: once
V gene: TRBV7-9

CDR3 protein: CASSLGAGLPDTQYF
CDR3 DNA: TGCGCCAGCAGCTTGGGGGCGGGCCTTCCAGATACGCAGTATTTT
J gene: TRBJ2-3
D gene: .
CDR3 length: 15
clone size: .
V gene: TRBV5-1

CDR3 protein: CASSLVGGADTQYF
CDR3 DNA: TGCGCCAGCAGCTTGGTAGGGGGGGCAGATACGCAGTATTTT
J gene: TRBJ2-3
D gene: .
CDR3 length: 14
clone size: .
V gene: TRBV5-1

CDR3 protein: CAISDSGALSYEQYF
CDR3 DNA: TGTGCCATCAGTGATTCGGGAGCGCTATCCTACGAGCAGTACTTC
J gene: TRBJ2-7
D gene: .
CDR3 length: 15
clone size: .
V gene: TRBV10-3

CDR3 protein: CASSGQGKSNEKLFF
CDR3 DNA: TGTGCCAGCAGCGGACAGGGAAAGTCTAATGAAAAACTGTTTTTT
J gene: TRBJ1-4
D gene: TRBD1
CDR3 length: 15
clone size: .
V gene: TRBV3-1/TRBV3-2

CDR3 protein: CASSVGVREEGETQYF
CDR3 DNA: TGTGCCAGCAGCGTAGGTGTGCGGGAGGAAGGAGAGACCCAGTACTTC
J gene: TRBJ2-5
D gene: TRBD2
CDR3 length: 16
clone size: .
V gene: TRBV9

CDR3 protein: CASSFSGGVAGNEQYF
CDR3 DNA: TGTGCCAGCAGCTTTTCCGGGGGAGTAGCGGGCAACGAGCAGTACTTC
J gene: TRBJ2-7
D gene: TRBD2
CDR3 length: 16
clone size: .
V gene: TRBV7-8

CDR3 protein: CASRGASNQPQHF
CDR3 DNA: TGTGCCAGCAGGGGGGCCAGCAATCAGCCCCAGCATTTT
J gene: TRBJ1-5
D gene: .
CDR3 length: 13
clone size: .
V gene: TRBV28

CDR3 protein: CASSFSRGMFF
CDR3 DNA: TGTGCCAGCAGTTTTAGCAGGGGCATGTTCTTT
J gene: TRBJ1-1
D gene: .
CDR3 length: 11
clone size: .
V gene: TRBV27

CDR3 protein: CASSPPGFHEQFF
CDR3 DNA: TGTGCCAGCTCGCCCCCGGGGTTCCATGAGCAGTTCTTC
J gene: TRBJ2-1
D gene: .
CDR3 length: 13
clone size: .
V gene: TRBV18

CDR3 protein: CASSLQGQGDEQYF
CDR3 DNA: TGTGCCAGCAGCTTACAGGGACAGGGGGACGAGCAGTACTTC
J gene: TRBJ2-7
D gene: TRBD1
CDR3 length: 14
clone size: .
V gene: TRBV11-2

CDR3 protein: CASSQGTRGNTIYF
CDR3 DNA: TGCGCCAGCAGCCAGGGGACCCGAGGGAACACCATATATTTT
J gene: TRBJ1-3
D gene: .
CDR3 length: 14
clone size: few
V gene: TRBV5-1

CDR3 protein: CASRVYPAEAFF
CDR3 DNA: TGTGCCAGCAGGGTATACCCGGCTGAAGCTTTCTTT
J gene: TRBJ1-1
D gene: .
CDR3 length: 12
clone size: .
V gene: TRBV6-5

CDR3 protein: CASSTPGLGATYEQYF
CDR3 DNA: TGTGCCAGCAGCACCCCGGGCTTGGGGGCTACCTACGAGCAGTACTTC
J gene: TRBJ2-7
D gene: .
CDR3 length: 16
clone size: .
V gene: TRBV11-2

CDR3 protein: CASSSGLTSGGTDTQYF
CDR3 DNA: TGCGCCAGCAGCTCTGGATTGACTAGCGGGGGGACAGATACGCAGTATTTT
J gene: TRBJ2-3
D gene: TRBD2
CDR3 length: 17
clone size: once
V gene: TRBV5-1

CDR3 protein: CASSLSLSNQPQHF
CDR3 DNA: TGTGCCAGCAGCTTATCCCTAAGCAATCAGCCCCAGCATTTT
J gene: TRBJ1-5
D gene: .
CDR3 length: 14
clone size: .
V gene: TRBV7-2

CDR3 protein: CATSDLPTYSTDTQYF
CDR3 DNA: TGTGCCACCAGTGATTTGCCTACCTATAGCACAGATACGCAGTATTTT
J gene: TRBJ2-3
D gene: .
CDR3 length: 16
clone size: .
V gene: TRBV24-1

CDR3 protein: CASSLKASRDAPEETQYF
CDR3 DNA: TGTGCCAGCAGCTTAAAGGCGTCGCGGGATGCCCCCGAAGAGACCCAGTACTTC
J gene: TRBJ2-5
D gene: .
CDR3 length: 18
clone size: .
V gene: TRBV7-9

CDR3 protein: CASSSNRQRQETQYF
CDR3 DNA: TGTGCCAGCAGTTCCAATCGACAGCGCCAAGAGACCCAGTACTTC
J gene: TRBJ2-5
D gene: .
CDR3 length: 15
clone size: .
V gene: TRBV27

CDR3 protein: CASSPPDRGGQPQHF
CDR3 DNA: TGTGCCAGCAGTCCCCCCGACAGGGGTGGTCAGCCCCAGCATTTT
J gene: TRBJ1-5
D gene: TRBD1
CDR3 length: 15
clone size: .
V gene: TRBV28

CDR3 protein: CASSGPQGRHTEAFF
CDR3 DNA: TGTGCCAGTAGTGGTCCACAGGGGCGGCACACTGAAGCTTTCTTT
J gene: TRBJ1-1
D gene: TRBD1
CDR3 length: 15
clone size: .
V gene: TRBV19

CDR3 protein: CASSSYHGTVSYEQYF
CDR3 DNA: TGTGCCAGCAGCTCCTACCACGGGACAGTTTCCTACGAGCAGTACTTC
J gene: TRBJ2-7
D gene: TRBD1
CDR3 length: 16
clone size: .
V gene: TRBV11-2

CDR3 protein: CASSPTGYSNQPQHF
CDR3 DNA: TGTGCCAGCAGTCCCACAGGCTATAGCAATCAGCCCCAGCATTTT
J gene: TRBJ1-5
D gene: .
CDR3 length: 15
clone size: .
V gene: TRBV3-1/TRBV3-2

CDR3 protein: CASSDSGTDTQYF
CDR3 DNA: TGCGCCAGCAGCGATAGCGGCACAGATACGCAGTATTTT
J gene: TRBJ2-3
D gene: .
CDR3 length: 13
clone size: .
V gene: TRBV5-1

CDR3 protein: CASSRSTGLVQETQYF
CDR3 DNA: TGCGCCAGCAGCCGGTCGACCGGACTAGTGCAAGAGACCCAGTACTTC
J gene: TRBJ2-5
D gene: TRBD2
CDR3 length: 16
clone size: .
V gene: TRBV5-1

CDR3 protein: CASSQWTGNQPQHF
CDR3 DNA: TGTGCCAGCAGCCAATGGACAGGCAATCAGCCCCAGCATTTT
J gene: TRBJ1-5
D gene: .
CDR3 length: 14
clone size: once
V gene: TRBV16

CDR3 protein: CASSLAGQGTITDTQYF
CDR3 DNA: TGTGCCAGCAGCTTGGCGGGGCAGGGGACGATCACAGATACGCAGTATTTT
J gene: TRBJ2-3
D gene: .
CDR3 length: 17
clone size: .
V gene: TRBV5-6

CDR3 protein: CASSLATGTEAFF
CDR3 DNA: TGCGCCAGCAGCTTGGCCACGGGGACTGAAGCTTTCTTT
J gene: TRBJ1-1
D gene: .
CDR3 length: 13
clone size: few
V gene: TRBV5-1

CDR3 protein: CASSEHRGLKFNYGYTF
CDR3 DNA: TGTGCCAGCAGTGAACACAGGGGGCTTAAATTTAACTATGGCTACACCTTC
J gene: TRBJ1-2
D gene: TRBD1
CDR3 length: 17
clone size: once
V gene: TRBV6-1